A selection of T cell receptor beta chains follows, all from one sample in a study of T cell responses to AZD1222 COVID-19 vaccine. Libraries were prepared by immunoSEQ multiplex PCR; TCRdb keeps only in-frame clonotypes and omits some of them. The sample includes around 110,000 clones, 88% of them seen just once. Specimen: peripheral blood, collected on day 0 of AZD1222 vaccination. These receptors were taken from an adult in good health. CDR3s include the opening cysteine and the closing phenylalanine or tryptophan. Fields, in order: D gene, V gene, clone size, J gene, CDR3 protein, CDR3 DNA. The D gene is left open where the match is weak. Some rows mark clone size as missing; the rest say once, few, many or name a class of expanded clone.

d_call: .; v_call: TRBV5-1; clone_size: .; j_call: TRBJ2-3; cdr3_aa: CASSLVADTQYF; cdr3_nt: TGCGCCAGCAGCTTGGTGGCTGATACGCAGTATTTT
d_call: TRBD1; v_call: TRBV7-9; clone_size: .; j_call: TRBJ1-1; cdr3_aa: CASSLGGQGGTEAFF; cdr3_nt: TGTGCCAGCAGCTTAGGCGGACAGGGCGGCACTGAAGCTTTCTTT
d_call: .; v_call: TRBV29-1; clone_size: .; j_call: TRBJ1-5; cdr3_aa: CSVAGGSNQPQHF; cdr3_nt: TGCAGCGTTGCGGGGGGAAGCAATCAGCCCCAGCATTTT
d_call: .; v_call: TRBV5-5; clone_size: .; j_call: TRBJ2-7; cdr3_aa: CASSRGGAYEQYF; cdr3_nt: TGTGCCAGCAGCAGAGGGGGGGCCTACGAGCAGTACTTC
d_call: .; v_call: TRBV14; clone_size: .; j_call: TRBJ1-1; cdr3_aa: CASSQGTLVEAFF; cdr3_nt: TGTGCCAGCAGCCAAGGCACGTTAGTTGAAGCTTTCTTT
d_call: .; v_call: TRBV21-1; clone_size: .; j_call: TRBJ2-1; cdr3_aa: CASSKEGGPSNLVHNEQFF; cdr3_nt: TGTGCCAGCAGCAAAGAGGGGGGGCCTAGCAACCTCGTCCACAATGAGCAGTTCTTC
d_call: .; v_call: TRBV24-1; clone_size: .; j_call: TRBJ1-4; cdr3_aa: CATSVGGRTHEKLFF; cdr3_nt: TGTGCCACCAGTGTCGGGGGCCGGACACATGAAAAACTGTTTTTT
d_call: .; v_call: TRBV5-5; clone_size: .; j_call: TRBJ2-1; cdr3_aa: CASSLAGAVNEQFF; cdr3_nt: TGTGCCAGCAGCTTGGCCGGGGCGGTCAATGAGCAGTTCTTC
d_call: TRBD2; v_call: TRBV30; clone_size: few; j_call: TRBJ2-7; cdr3_aa: CAWSGSGGAPYEQYF; cdr3_nt: TGTGCCTGGAGTGGTAGCGGGGGGGCCCCCTACGAGCAGTACTTC
d_call: TRBD1; v_call: TRBV9; clone_size: once; j_call: TRBJ1-2; cdr3_aa: CASSVRTTGVRGGYTF; cdr3_nt: TGTGCCAGCAGCGTGCGCACTACAGGGGTCCGGGGAGGCTACACCTTC
d_call: .; v_call: TRBV6-1; clone_size: .; j_call: TRBJ1-2; cdr3_aa: CASSETISYGYTF; cdr3_nt: TGTGCCAGCAGTGAAACGATCAGCTATGGCTACACCTTC
d_call: .; v_call: TRBV5-1; clone_size: once; j_call: TRBJ1-1; cdr3_aa: CASSLGQLDTEAFF; cdr3_nt: TGCGCCAGCAGCTTGGGACAGCTCGACACTGAAGCTTTCTTT
d_call: .; v_call: TRBV4-1; clone_size: .; j_call: TRBJ2-1; cdr3_aa: CASSQEGRGANNEQFF; cdr3_nt: TGCGCCAGCAGCCAAGAGGGCAGGGGAGCTAACAATGAGCAGTTCTTC
d_call: TRBD1; v_call: TRBV19; clone_size: .; j_call: TRBJ1-3; cdr3_aa: CASSITGGGNTIYF; cdr3_nt: TGTGCCAGTAGTATCACAGGGGGTGGAAACACCATATATTTT
d_call: TRBD1; v_call: TRBV5-4; clone_size: .; j_call: TRBJ2-1; cdr3_aa: CASSFGTGEGSEQFF; cdr3_nt: TGTGCCAGCAGCTTCGGGACAGGGGAGGGAAGTGAGCAGTTCTTC
d_call: .; v_call: TRBV14; clone_size: .; j_call: TRBJ2-1; cdr3_aa: CASSPERGASYNEQFF; cdr3_nt: TGTGCCAGCAGCCCCGAAAGGGGAGCGTCCTACAATGAGCAGTTCTTC
d_call: TRBD1; v_call: TRBV3-1/TRBV3-2; clone_size: once; j_call: TRBJ1-4; cdr3_aa: CASSNRGLYEKLFF; cdr3_nt: TGTGCCAGCAGCAACAGGGGGCTGTACGAAAAACTGTTTTTT
d_call: TRBD1; v_call: TRBV9; clone_size: .; j_call: TRBJ1-3; cdr3_aa: CASSGRAGGRFGNTIYF; cdr3_nt: TGTGCCAGCAGCGGCCGAGCAGGGGGTAGGTTTGGAAACACCATATATTTT
d_call: .; v_call: TRBV2; clone_size: .; j_call: TRBJ2-1; cdr3_aa: CASSREEQFF; cdr3_nt: TGTGCCAGCAGCCGGGAGGAGCAGTTCTTC
d_call: .; v_call: TRBV6-2/TRBV6-3; clone_size: .; j_call: TRBJ2-5; cdr3_aa: CASSYLGVETQYF; cdr3_nt: TGTGCCAGCAGTTACCTAGGGGTGGAGACCCAGTACTTC
d_call: .; v_call: TRBV24-1; clone_size: .; j_call: TRBJ1-2; cdr3_aa: CATSAGNTNYGYTF; cdr3_nt: TGTGCCACCAGTGCGGGGAACACAAACTATGGCTACACCTTC
d_call: TRBD2; v_call: TRBV7-2; clone_size: .; j_call: TRBJ2-7; cdr3_aa: CASSLLRGLAGVGEQYF; cdr3_nt: TGTGCCAGCAGCTTACTACGTGGACTAGCGGGAGTTGGCGAGCAGTACTTC
d_call: TRBD2; v_call: TRBV19; clone_size: .; j_call: TRBJ2-1; cdr3_aa: CASTTAAGLSFYNEQFF; cdr3_nt: TGTGCCAGTACAACCGCGGCGGGACTAAGCTTCTACAATGAGCAGTTCTTC
d_call: .; v_call: TRBV6-5; clone_size: .; j_call: TRBJ1-5; cdr3_aa: CATARTVSNQPQHF; cdr3_nt: TGTGCCACCGCGAGGACGGTTAGCAATCAGCCCCAGCATTTT
d_call: TRBD2; v_call: TRBV12-5; clone_size: .; j_call: TRBJ2-3; cdr3_aa: CASGPGLGGTDTQYF; cdr3_nt: TGTGCTAGTGGACCCGGACTAGGGGGCACAGATACGCAGTATTTT
d_call: .; v_call: TRBV5-1; clone_size: .; j_call: TRBJ2-1; cdr3_aa: CASSPESYNEQFF; cdr3_nt: TGCGCCAGCAGCCCCGAGAGCTACAATGAGCAGTTCTTC
d_call: .; v_call: TRBV7-9; clone_size: once; j_call: TRBJ1-2; cdr3_aa: CASSFQQGAYGYTF; cdr3_nt: TGTGCCAGCAGCTTCCAACAGGGAGCCTATGGCTACACCTTC
d_call: .; v_call: TRBV12-3/TRBV12-4; clone_size: .; j_call: TRBJ2-5; cdr3_aa: CASTPGVQETQYF; cdr3_nt: TGTGCCAGCACGCCGGGGGTCCAAGAGACCCAGTACTTC